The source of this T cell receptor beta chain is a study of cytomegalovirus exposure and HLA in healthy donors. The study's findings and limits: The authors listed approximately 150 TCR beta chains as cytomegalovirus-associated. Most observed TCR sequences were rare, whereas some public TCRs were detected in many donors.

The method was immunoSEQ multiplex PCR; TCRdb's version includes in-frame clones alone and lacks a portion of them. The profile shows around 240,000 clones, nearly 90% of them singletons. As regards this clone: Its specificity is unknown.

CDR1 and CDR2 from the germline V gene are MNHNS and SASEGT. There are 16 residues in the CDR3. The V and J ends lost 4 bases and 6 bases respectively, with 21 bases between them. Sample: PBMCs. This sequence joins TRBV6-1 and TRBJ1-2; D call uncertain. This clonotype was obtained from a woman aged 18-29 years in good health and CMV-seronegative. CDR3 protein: CASSAGQDFSWNGYTF. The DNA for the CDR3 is TGTGCCAGCAGTGCCGGCCAGGACTTCTCTTGGAATGGCTACACCTTC.